The rows below give T cell receptor beta chains drawn from one sample of a study of glioma-infiltrating T cells. One entry per CDR3 protein results from TCRdb running MiXCR on the multiplex PCR reads. This sample has some 100,000 distinct CDR3 sequences; less than 30% occur once, and the top ten carry around a third. Material for sequencing was glioma tissue, nonneoplastic brain tissue, or PBMCs (not recorded which). These receptors were obtained from a human donor with low-grade glioma or glioblastoma, undergoing nonglioma brain surgery, or in good health (not recorded which). CDR3s include the opening cysteine and the closing phenylalanine or tryptophan. The D gene is left open where the match is weak. Only part of the rows carry a size: once, few, many, or a class if the clone is expanded.

d_call,v_call,clone_size,j_call,cdr3_aa,cdr3_nt
.,TRBV27,few,TRBJ1-1,CSSSYHGTTESFF,TGTTCCAGCAGTTACCATGGAACAACTGAATCTTTCTTT
TRBD2,TRBV20-1,many,TRBJ2-3,CSAPGAGVTDTQYF,TGCAGTGCACCCGGGGCGGGAGTGACAGATACGCAGTATTTT
.,TRBV12-3/TRBV12-4,.,TRBJ1-6,CASSLQGNNNSPLYF,TGTGCCAGCAGTTTACAGGGTAACAACAATTCACCCCTCTACTTT
.,TRBV7-9,few,TRBJ2-7,CASSQSSGSYEQYF,TGTGCCAGCAGCCAAAGCTCGGGGTCCTACGAGCAGTACTTC
.,TRBV15,medium-sized,TRBJ1-1,CATSRLVWTEAFF,TGTGCCACCAGCAGATTAGTATGGACTGAAGCTTTCTTT
TRBD2,TRBV7-9,many,TRBJ2-5,CASSLGLAASQETQYF,TGTGCCAGCAGCTTGGGACTAGCGGCCTCCCAAGAGACCCAGTACTTC
TRBD2,TRBV20-1,many,TRBJ2-1,CSAKTTSGYYEQFF,TGCAGTGCCAAGACGACTAGCGGGTATTATGAGCAGTTCTTC
.,TRBV20-1,many,TRBJ2-7,CSARGDKSLYEQYF,TGCAGTGCTAGAGGGGACAAGTCCCTCTACGAGCAGTACTTC
.,TRBV12-3/TRBV12-4,many,TRBJ1-3,CASRDRGRTIYF,TGTGCCAGCCGAGACCGAGGACGGACCATATATTTT
.,TRBV7-9,many,TRBJ2-3,CASSLGGIGSQDTQYF,TGTGCCAGCAGCTTAGGTGGGATAGGATCACAAGATACGCAGTATTTT
TRBD2,TRBV12-3/TRBV12-4,many,TRBJ2-3,CASTSGSTDTQYF,TGTGCCAGCACTAGCGGCAGCACAGATACGCAGTATTTT
.,TRBV20-1,many,TRBJ2-7,CSADRGDSYYEQYF,TGCAGTGCTGACCGCGGGGACAGTTACTACGAGCAGTACTTC
.,TRBV28,many,TRBJ2-4,CASSSSSQGARNIQYF,TGTGCCAGCAGTTCCTCCTCACAGGGAGCGCGGAACATTCAGTACTTC
.,TRBV25-1,once,TRBJ1-2,CASSAGTRSEQFYGYTF,TGTGCCAGCAGTGCCGGGACACGTAGTGAGCAGTTCTATGGCTACACCTTC
.,TRBV5-8,many,TRBJ2-1,CASSPAPYNEQFF,TGTGCCAGCAGCCCCGCCCCCTACAATGAGCAGTTCTTC
.,TRBV7-2,many,TRBJ2-1,CASRLYDEQFF,TGTGCCAGCAGACTCTACGATGAGCAGTTCTTC
.,TRBV7-9,many,TRBJ2-2,CASSFARDIGELFF,TGTGCCAGCAGCTTTGCCCGAGATATAGGGGAGCTGTTTTTT
.,TRBV20-1,many,TRBJ1-1,CSARDNRIEAFF,TGCAGTGCTAGAGATAACAGGATTGAAGCTTTCTTT
TRBD2,TRBV27,many,TRBJ2-7,CASSSQRGSYEQYF,TGTGCCAGCAGTTCCCAGCGGGGGTCGTACGAGCAGTACTTC
.,TRBV6-1,many,TRBJ2-7,CASSVVGLRDLSYEQYF,TGTGCCAGCAGTGTTGTTGGTTTGAGGGACCTCTCCTACGAGCAGTACTTC
.,TRBV12-3/TRBV12-4,many,TRBJ2-7,CASSRQGTGEQYF,TGTGCCAGCAGCCGCCAGGGGACCGGCGAGCAGTACTTC
.,TRBV3-1,many,TRBJ1-1,CASSQVRDTEAFF,TGTGCCAGCAGCCAAGTTCGAGACACTGAAGCTTTCTTT
TRBD2,TRBV11-3,many,TRBJ2-1,CASSLRISGGFYNEQFF,TGTGCCAGCAGCCTTAGGATATCGGGGGGGTTTTACAATGAGCAGTTCTTC
.,TRBV14,few,TRBJ1-6,CASSQATGYYNSPLHF,TGTGCCAGCAGCCAAGCGACAGGATACTATAATTCACCCCTCCACTTT
TRBD2,TRBV7-2,many,TRBJ2-3,CASSLFPSGKTPSGDTQYF,TGTGCCAGCAGCTTGTTCCCTAGCGGGAAAACCCCTTCTGGAGATACGCAGTATTTT
.,TRBV6-4,many,TRBJ2-1,CASSDRVAYNEQFF,TGTGCCAGCAGTGACAGGGTAGCCTACAATGAGCAGTTCTTC
TRBD1,TRBV5-5,few,TRBJ1-1,CASSLYRGGTEAFF,TGTGCCAGCAGCTTGTACAGGGGAGGCACTGAAGCTTTCTTT
.,TRBV6-5,many,TRBJ1-1,CASSYSLRTEAFF,TGTGCCAGCAGTTACTCGCTTCGAACTGAAGCTTTCTTT
TRBD1,TRBV7-2,many,TRBJ1-5,CASSLGGTGGQPQHF,TGTGCCAGCAGCTTAGGGGGGACAGGAGGTCAGCCCCAGCATTTT
.,TRBV6-1,.,TRBJ1-4,CASSRDRLNEKPFF,TGTGCCAGCAGCAGGGATAGGCTTAATGAAAAACCGTTTTTT
.,TRBV5-1,.,TRBJ1-1,CASSGANEAFF,TGCGCCAGCAGCGGGGCAAATGAAGCTTTCTTT
TRBD1,TRBV6-1,.,TRBJ2-3,CSSSGGTTTDTQYF,TGTTCCAGTTCAGGGGGAACTACCACAGATACGCAGTATTTT
.,TRBV2,many,TRBJ1-1,CASSELMNTEAFF,TGTGCCAGCAGTGAACTTATGAACACTGAAGCTTTCTTT
.,TRBV3-1,many,TRBJ2-5,CASSQEGKTQYF,TGTGCCAGCAGCCAAGAGGGGAAGACCCAGTACTTC
.,TRBV4-1,few,TRBJ1-2,CASSQEYPGARGYTF,TGCGCCAGCAGCCAAGAATATCCGGGGGCTCGGGGCTACACCTTC
.,TRBV6-2/TRBV6-3,many,TRBJ2-7,CASSYRRYEQYF,TGTGCCAGCAGTTACCGCCGGTACGAGCAGTACTTC
.,TRBV11-2,many,TRBJ1-5,CASRDGINQPQHF,TGTGCCAGCAGAGACGGAATCAATCAGCCCCAGCATTTT
.,TRBV5-1,many,TRBJ1-1,CASSLEGRWTEAFF,TGCGCCAGCAGCTTGGAAGGCAGGTGGACTGAAGCTTTCTTT
TRBD2,TRBV7-9,once,TRBJ2-5,CALPGGAGVRETQYF,TGTGCCCTCCCTGGGGGAGCGGGAGTACGGGAGACCCAGTACTTC
.,TRBV7-2,many,TRBJ2-1,CASSLGGPYNEQFF,TGTGCCAGCAGCTTAGGGGGACCATACAATGAGCAGTTCTTC
.,TRBV7-9,many,TRBJ2-3,CASSLDSAGTDTQYF,TGTGCCAGCAGCTTAGACTCGGCGGGCACAGATACGCAGTATTTT
.,TRBV29-1,many,TRBJ1-1,CSVEEYMNTEAFF,TGCAGCGTTGAAGAGTATATGAACACTGAAGCTTTCTTT
TRBD1,TRBV5-1,many,TRBJ1-2,CASRETTGADYGYTF,TGCGCCAGCAGAGAAACGACAGGGGCGGACTATGGCTACACCTTC
.,TRBV18,many,TRBJ1-4,CASRRDHNEKLFF,TGTGCCAGCCGCCGGGACCATAATGAAAAACTGTTTTTT
.,TRBV3-1,.,TRBJ2-7,CASSPRDKSNEQYF,TGTGCCAGCAGCCCCCGGGACAAGTCCAACGAGCAGTACTTC
.,TRBV7-2,many,TRBJ2-5,CASRVEGAQETQYF,TGTGCCAGCAGAGTGGAGGGGGCCCAAGAGACCCAGTACTTC
TRBD2,TRBV28,many,TRBJ2-1,CASSSLTSGRSYEQFF,TGTGCCAGCAGCTCCTTGACTAGCGGGAGAAGCTATGAGCAGTTCTTC
.,TRBV18,.,TRBJ1-3,CASSPFPQAGSSSGNIIYF,TGTGCCAGCTCACCATTTCCCCAAGCCGGTTCCTCCTCTGGAAACATTATATATTTT
TRBD1,TRBV2,many,TRBJ1-4,CASGDSRNEKLFF,TGTGCCAGCGGGGACAGCCGGAATGAAAAACTGTTTTTT
.,TRBV24-1,many,TRBJ2-3,CATSDTTGSANTQYF,TGTGCCACCAGTGATACTACAGGGAGTGCGAATACGCAGTATTTT
.,TRBV2,many,TRBJ2-7,CASSENRDIYEQYF,TGTGCCAGCAGTGAAAACAGGGATATCTACGAGCAGTACTTC
.,TRBV4-3,many,TRBJ2-1,CASSQARANEQFF,TGCGCCAGCAGCCAAGCTCGGGCCAATGAGCAGTTCTTC
.,TRBV7-8,many,TRBJ1-1,CASSLFSGVVAEAFF,TGTGCCAGCAGCTTGTTTTCAGGGGTAGTTGCTGAAGCTTTCTTT
.,TRBV20-1,many,TRBJ1-5,CSAREGGAGNQPQHF,TGCAGTGCTAGAGAAGGGGGGGCCGGCAATCAGCCCCAGCATTTT
TRBD1,TRBV20-1,many,TRBJ2-7,CSADRERGAYEQYF,TGCAGTGCGGACAGGGAAAGAGGGGCCTACGAGCAGTACTTC